The entry below gives a single TCR beta chain sequence along with its context. This record belongs to a study of T cell changes during pregnancy in multiple sclerosis. CDR3 length: 16 amino acids. In germline, CDR1 is KGHSH, CDR2 LQKENI. V shed 1 base and J 2 bases; nucleotides not matched to a gene: 4. Libraries were prepared by immunoSEQ multiplex PCR; TCRdb keeps only in-frame clonotypes and omits some of them. The table shows tens of thousands of clones, with more than 80% occurring only once. The rearrangement links TRBV18 to TRBJ2-2, with 7 bases identical to TRBD2. This receptor was taken from a female donor with multiple sclerosis, enrolled in a pregnancy study. This sample comprised CD4+ T cells from peripheral blood mononuclear cells, obtained in the first trimester of pregnancy. This chain's CDR3 is CASSPRPSGNTGELFF. In DNA, the CDR3 is TGTGCCAGCTCACCACGTCCTAGCGGAAACACCGGGGAGCTGTTTTTT.